Listed below are T cell receptor beta chains from one sample, sequenced in a study of blood T cell repertoires in COVID-19. Clones were sequenced by immunoSEQ multiplex PCR, and TCRdb holds only the in-frame ones, with some missing. The table has roughly 90,000 clones, roughly 90% seen once; the top ten hold less than 3.5%. Specimen: peripheral blood. The receptors originated from a man over 45 with COVID-19, enrolled during active disease. CDR3s include the opening cysteine and the closing phenylalanine or tryptophan. Each record gives: D gene, clone size, V gene, J gene, CDR3 protein, CDR3 DNA. A D gene is named only where the DNA matches it firmly. Clone size, where shown, is once, few, many, or a class for clones that have expanded.

>NA|NA|TRBV2|TRBJ1-1
CASGRGSLSAEAFF
TGTGCCAGCGGACGTGGGAGCCTTTCTGCTGAAGCTTTCTTT
>NA|NA|TRBV5-1|TRBJ1-4
CASSLDGQYNEKLFF
TGCGCCAGCAGCTTGGACGGACAGTATAATGAAAAACTGTTTTTT
>TRBD1|few|TRBV4-3|TRBJ1-2
CASSPRDSNYGYTF
TGCGCCAGCAGCCCGAGGGACAGCAACTATGGCTACACCTTC
>NA|few|TRBV10-3|TRBJ1-2
CAISEELTAYTGYTF
TGTGCCATCAGTGAAGAATTGACAGCCTATACTGGCTACACCTTC
>TRBD1|NA|TRBV15|TRBJ1-4
CATSRDGKGATNEKLFF
TGTGCCACCAGCAGAGATGGCAAGGGGGCCACTAATGAAAAACTGTTTTTT
>TRBD1|NA|TRBV28|TRBJ1-1
CASSLWGQGELNTEAFF
TGTGCCAGCAGTTTATGGGGACAGGGGGAATTGAACACTGAAGCTTTCTTT
>TRBD1|NA|TRBV7-2|TRBJ1-4
CASSFDRGLEKLFF
TGTGCCAGCAGCTTCGACAGGGGTTTAGAAAAACTGTTTTTT
>NA|NA|TRBV4-1|TRBJ1-1
CASSPVGANTEAFF
TGCGCCAGCAGCCCAGTGGGGGCAAACACTGAAGCTTTCTTT
>TRBD1|NA|TRBV7-2|TRBJ1-5
CASSTQGAFYQPQHF
TGTGCCAGCAGCACGCAGGGGGCTTTTTATCAGCCCCAGCATTTT
>NA|NA|TRBV7-9|TRBJ1-4
CASSLPGREKLFF
TGTGCCAGCAGCTTGCCAGGGCGGGAAAAACTGTTTTTT
>NA|NA|TRBV4-3|TRBJ2-7
CASSQVKGGDYEQYF
TGCGCCAGCAGCCAAGTAAAAGGAGGGGACTACGAGCAGTACTTC
>NA|NA|TRBV7-9|TRBJ1-1
CASSLSRNTEAFF
TGTGCCAGCAGCTTATCCCGGAACACTGAAGCTTTCTTT
>TRBD1|NA|TRBV6-1|TRBJ2-1
CASSERGRGSYNEQFF
TGTGCCAGCAGTGAAAGGGGGCGAGGCTCCTACAATGAGCAGTTCTTC
>TRBD1|NA|TRBV6-6|TRBJ1-5
CASSYPTGVHEPQHF
TGTGCCAGCAGTTACCCGACAGGGGTACATGAGCCCCAGCATTTT
>TRBD2|NA|TRBV10-2|TRBJ2-3
CASSESGTSGGDTDTQYF
TGCGCCAGCAGTGAGTCTGGGACTAGCGGGGGAGACACAGATACGCAGTATTTT
>TRBD2|NA|TRBV6-5|TRBJ2-7
CASRAGGGEQYF
TGTGCCAGCAGAGCTGGGGGGGGCGAGCAGTACTTC
>NA|NA|TRBV3-1/TRBV3-2|TRBJ1-2
CASSQGGSRQAGVGYTF
TGTGCCAGCAGCCAGGGAGGGAGTCGACAGGCGGGAGTCGGCTACACCTTC
>NA|NA|TRBV2|TRBJ1-3
CASKTGIAGNTIYF
TGTGCCAGCAAAACAGGGATTGCTGGAAACACCATATATTTT
>NA|NA|TRBV28|TRBJ1-3
CASRGRDTTTGNTIYF
TGTGCCAGCAGGGGAAGGGACACAACCACCGGAAACACCATATATTTT
>TRBD2|NA|TRBV6-6|TRBJ2-2
CASSYAGGNTGELFF
TGTGCCAGCAGTTACGCGGGGGGGAACACCGGGGAGCTGTTTTTT
>TRBD1|NA|TRBV11-3|TRBJ1-1
CASSSNRQGGNTEAFF
TGTGCCAGCAGCTCGAACAGACAGGGAGGGAACACTGAAGCTTTCTTT
>NA|once|TRBV20-1|TRBJ1-5
CSASPGGGNQPQHF
TGCAGTGCTAGTCCGGGTGGAGGCAATCAGCCCCAGCATTTT
>NA|NA|TRBV2|TRBJ2-6
CASSDPGSSGANVLTF
TGTGCCAGCAGTGACCCCGGTTCGTCTGGGGCCAACGTCCTGACTTTC
>NA|NA|TRBV12-3/TRBV12-4|TRBJ1-2
CASSQRWDYGYTF
TGTGCCAGCAGTCAGCGGTGGGACTATGGCTACACCTTC
>NA|NA|TRBV2|TRBJ2-7
CATKWGLDSYEQYF
TGTGCCACAAAGTGGGGGCTGGACTCCTACGAGCAGTACTTC
>NA|NA|TRBV3-1/TRBV3-2|TRBJ1-5
CASSQYSNQPQHF
TGTGCCAGCAGCCAATATAGCAATCAGCCCCAGCATTTT
>NA|NA|TRBV6-5|TRBJ1-2
CASTNPGGGGYGYTF
TGTGCCAGCACCAACCCTGGAGGGGGGGGTTATGGCTACACCTTC